The T cell receptor (beta chain) described here comes from a study of blood T cell repertoires in COVID-19. Study as a whole: Specimens from acute and convalescent COVID-19 originated in the United States, Italy and Spain. PBMCs, B-cell-depleted T cells, or T cells were the source of the cDNA or gDNA that made up the material.

In the original analysis: The authors estimated nucleated cell counts from reference gene primer amplification. Clones were sequenced by immunoSEQ multiplex PCR, and TCRdb holds only the in-frame ones, with some missing. The DNA gave D and trimming, while V, J and clone size come from that table. This table holds roughly 500,000 clones, 85% to 90% found once. Enrollment of patients from Seattle took place during active infection, with longitudinal follow-up. After removal of 10 bases from V and 10 bases from J, the junction contained 11 bases not matched to a gene. This CDR3 has 12 residues. Looked up from germline, CDR1 is LNHDA and CDR2 is SQIVND (reference sequence).

The chain employs TRBV19 and TRBJ1-1, with 8 nucleotides matching TRBD1. The sequenced sample was peripheral blood. The clonotype was recovered from a man in his late teens or twenties with COVID-19, enrolled during active disease. This chain's CDR3 is CANAGGGMAAFF. The CDR3, as DNA: TGTGCCAACGCAGGGGGCGGGATGGCAGCTTTCTTT.